The rows below give T cell receptor beta chains drawn from one sample of a study of CD8+ T cells in alopecia areata. Sequencing was performed with immunoSEQ multiplex PCR; in TCRdb, only in-frame clones are kept and a portion is missing. The table records some 200,000 clones, approximately 59% of them present only once. This material consisted of CD4+ T cells sorted from blood, taken at week 0. All receptors come from a human donor with alopecia areata. Both conserved end residues are part of each CDR3. D genes are given only for firm matches. Expanded clones are given a class, and other clones once, few, many or no size at all.

CDR3 | DNA | J | V | size | D
CASSRVVSGGNTGELFF | TGTGCCAGCAGCCGTGTGGTTAGCGGGGGAAACACCGGGGAGCTGTTTTTT | TRBJ2-2 | TRBV11-3 | NA | TRBD2
CASTGTSGGRGTQYF | TGTGCCAGCACCGGGACTAGCGGGGGCCGGGGGACCCAGTACTTC | TRBJ2-5 | TRBV2 | NA | TRBD2
CAWSLDSRNTEAFF | TGTGCCTGGAGTTTGGACAGCCGGAACACTGAAGCTTTCTTT | TRBJ1-1 | TRBV30 | NA | NA
CASSDGTTPLHF | TGTGCCAGCAGCGACGGGACAACACCCCTCCACTTT | TRBJ1-6 | TRBV6-5 | NA | NA
CASSQFYLAGGQETQYF | TGCGCCAGCAGCCAATTCTATTTAGCGGGGGGCCAAGAGACCCAGTACTTC | TRBJ2-5 | TRBV4-1 | NA | TRBD2
CASSLSTGGPYEQFF | TGCGCCAGCAGCTTGTCGACGGGGGGGCCTTATGAGCAGTTCTTC | TRBJ2-1 | TRBV5-1 | few | TRBD2
CSVTGGAVYGYTF | TGCAGCGTCACAGGGGGCGCTGTCTATGGCTACACCTTC | TRBJ1-2 | TRBV29-1 | NA | TRBD1
CASSKHGYTF | TGTGCCAGTAGTAAACATGGCTACACCTTC | TRBJ1-2 | TRBV19 | NA | NA
CASSQTGDGRETQYF | TGCGCCAGCAGCCAAACGGGGGACGGAAGAGAGACCCAGTACTTC | TRBJ2-5 | TRBV4-1 | NA | NA
CAWSMDSYEQYF | TGTGCCTGGAGCATGGACAGCTACGAGCAGTACTTC | TRBJ2-7 | TRBV30 | once | NA
CASSDRGTSNEQFF | TGCGCCAGCAGTGACCGTGGGACTAGCAATGAGCAGTTCTTC | TRBJ2-1 | TRBV10-2 | many | TRBD2
CASSVEDIYGYTF | TGTGCCAGCAGCGTAGAAGACATCTATGGCTACACCTTC | TRBJ1-2 | TRBV9 | NA | NA
CAKKDSGQGSYEQYF | TGTGCCAAGAAGGACTCGGGACAGGGGTCCTACGAGCAGTACTTC | TRBJ2-7 | TRBV2 | NA | TRBD1
CSTVAGTASYNEQFF | TGCAGCACAGTCGCCGGGACAGCCTCCTACAATGAGCAGTTCTTC | TRBJ2-1 | TRBV29-1 | NA | TRBD1
CASSEVRNSPLHF | TGTGCCAGCTCGGAGGTCAGAAATTCACCCCTCCACTTT | TRBJ1-6 | TRBV6-5 | NA | NA
CSANDGERAFF | TGCAGTGCTAATGACGGAGAGAGAGCTTTCTTT | TRBJ1-1 | TRBV20-1 | NA | NA
CASSDPGGAAYEQYF | TGTGCCAGCAGTGACCCGGGGGGAGCCGCCTACGAGCAGTACTTC | TRBJ2-7 | TRBV25-1 | NA | TRBD2
CAWSVLLGPNYGYTF | TGTGCCTGGAGTGTACTCCTTGGTCCTAACTATGGCTACACCTTC | TRBJ1-2 | TRBV30 | NA | NA
CASSSRDRVNEQFF | TGTGCCAGCAGCTCGAGGGACAGGGTCAATGAGCAGTTCTTC | TRBJ2-1 | TRBV7-2 | once | TRBD1
CASSEDRPSYGYTF | TGTGCCAGCAGTGAAGACAGACCAAGCTATGGCTACACCTTC | TRBJ1-2 | TRBV25-1 | NA | NA